The rows below give T cell receptor beta chains drawn from one sample of a study of shared clonotypes between healthy human individuals. Generated by immunoSEQ multiplex PCR, the TCRdb table keeps only in-frame clones and is missing some. This sample carries roughly 2,000,000 clones, approximately 94% of them seen once, and the ten largest clones take 1.2%. Source material: naive CD8+ T cells sorted from blood. The receptors here all came from a young man in good health. CDR3s include the opening cysteine and the closing phenylalanine or tryptophan. D genes are given only for firm matches. Not every row has a clone size; where given, it reads once, few, many or a size class.

clone size	D gene	V gene	J gene	CDR3 DNA	CDR3 protein
.	TRBD1	TRBV7-9	TRBJ2-1	TGTGCCAGCAGCCCGACAGGGCCGACCGCCTATGAGCAGTTCTTC	CASSPTGPTAYEQFF
.	.	TRBV6-1	TRBJ1-3	TGTGCCAGCAGGCTAGACAGTGTCTCTGGAAACACCATATATTTT	CASRLDSVSGNTIYF
.	TRBD2	TRBV4-1	TRBJ2-7	TGCGCCAGCAGCCAAGATCCCAGCGGGGGGACCTACGAGCAGTACTTC	CASSQDPSGGTYEQYF
.	.	TRBV30	TRBJ2-3	TGTGCCTGGAGTCCCCTTGGAGATACGCAGTATTTT	CAWSPLGDTQYF
.	TRBD1	TRBV2	TRBJ1-4	TGTGCCAGCAGTGAGGGACAGTTAAATGAAAAACTGTTTTTT	CASSEGQLNEKLFF
.	TRBD2	TRBV9	TRBJ2-1	TGTGCCAGCAGCGTTGGAACTAGCGGGAGTAGCGATGAGCAGTTCTTC	CASSVGTSGSSDEQFF
.	.	TRBV25-1	TRBJ1-2	TGTGCCAGCAACATGGGCGGATATGGCTACACCTTC	CASNMGGYGYTF
.	TRBD1	TRBV6-5	TRBJ2-7	TGTGCCAGCAGTTACTCGAATCTGGGACAGGGCTACGAGCAGTACTTC	CASSYSNLGQGYEQYF
.	.	TRBV2	TRBJ1-2	TGTGCCAGCAGTGAACCACGTGGGGGGGACTATGGCTACACCTTC	CASSEPRGGDYGYTF
.	.	TRBV25-1	TRBJ2-3	TGTGCCAGCAGTGAATCTGTCCAGTCGGACACAGATACGCAGTATTTT	CASSESVQSDTDTQYF
.	.	TRBV27	TRBJ1-1	TGTGCCAGCAGTTTATCCTGGCAGGGAAACACTGAAGCTTTCTTT	CASSLSWQGNTEAFF
.	.	TRBV5-6	TRBJ2-1	TGTGCCAGTAGGGACGGACCTTCAGGGCGGGAAGGTTACAATGAGCAGTTCTTC	CASRDGPSGREGYNEQFF
.	.	TRBV6-1	TRBJ1-6	TGTGCCAGCAGTGACGGGCGGTGGGCCGAGTCAGCCCATTCACCCCTCCACTTT	CASSDGRWAESAHSPLHF
.	TRBD1	TRBV19	TRBJ2-3	TGTGCCAGTAGTTTATACAGGGGTAGACCAGATACGCAGTATTTT	CASSLYRGRPDTQYF
.	.	TRBV27	TRBJ2-3	TGTGCCAGCAGCCACGGGCGGACAGATACGCAGTATTTT	CASSHGRTDTQYF
.	.	TRBV2	TRBJ2-7	TGTGCCAGCAGTGAATTTCCCAGCGTTGCCTACGAGCAGTACTTC	CASSEFPSVAYEQYF
.	.	TRBV6-5	TRBJ1-5	TGTGCTGCCTCAGCAGGGCTCCGTCAGCCCCAGCATTTT	CAASAGLRQPQHF
.	.	TRBV2	TRBJ2-7	TGTGCCAGCAGTGAAGCGCTGCTAGGGGCAGGAGCCTACGAGCAGTACTTC	CASSEALLGAGAYEQYF
few	TRBD1	TRBV5-8	TRBJ1-2	TGTGCCAGCAGCTACCAACAGGGGACCTATGGCTACACCTTC	CASSYQQGTYGYTF
.	TRBD2	TRBV27	TRBJ2-3	TGTGCCAGCAGTTCCTCAGCGGGAGACTACACAGATACGCAGTATTTT	CASSSSAGDYTDTQYF
.	.	TRBV19	TRBJ2-7	TGTGCCAGTAGTAATCGACAAGGGGGAGGCGACGAGCAGTACTTC	CASSNRQGGGDEQYF
.	TRBD1	TRBV6-1	TRBJ2-7	TGTGCCAGCAGTCGACAGGGCTACGAGCAGTACTTC	CASSRQGYEQYF
once	.	TRBV27	TRBJ1-2	TGTGCCAGCAGTTTATCGCCCTCGGGCAGGGTAGGAGGCTACACCTTC	CASSLSPSGRVGGYTF
.	TRBD1	TRBV14	TRBJ1-1	TGTGCCAGCAGCCAAGGCCCAGGGACAGGGAACACTGAAGCTTTCTTT	CASSQGPGTGNTEAFF
.	.	TRBV11-2	TRBJ2-7	TGTGCCAGCAGCTTAGGTATAGGACAGCACTACGAGCAGTACTTC	CASSLGIGQHYEQYF
once	TRBD1	TRBV4-2	TRBJ2-7	TGTGCCAGCAGCCAAGATGGGGACAGGGGGTTCTACGAGCAGTACTTC	CASSQDGDRGFYEQYF
.	.	TRBV7-9	TRBJ2-3	TGTGCCAGCAGCTTAGCCGGGAGCACAGATACGCAGTATTTT	CASSLAGSTDTQYF
.	TRBD1	TRBV25-1	TRBJ2-5	TGTGCCAGCAGTGACCCCAGGGGGACCCTAGAGACCCAGTACTTC	CASSDPRGTLETQYF
.	.	TRBV4-1	TRBJ2-7	TGCGCCAGCAGCCAAGTTTACTCCTACGAGCAGTACTTC	CASSQVYSYEQYF
.	.	TRBV9	TRBJ2-1	TGTGCCAGCAGCGTCGTACCGAACGACTACAATGAGCAGTTCTTC	CASSVVPNDYNEQFF
.	.	TRBV13	TRBJ2-7	TGTGCCAGCAGCTTAGGACTACTCAGCTCCTACGAGCAGTACTTC	CASSLGLLSSYEQYF
once	TRBD1	TRBV5-6	TRBJ2-7	TGTGCCAGCAGCCCAGGGGGCTCTACCTACGAGCAGTACTTC	CASSPGGSTYEQYF
.	.	TRBV11-2	TRBJ1-4	TGTGCCAGCAGCCTAATTGGGGCCGAAAAACTGTTTTTT	CASSLIGAEKLFF
few	.	TRBV5-5	TRBJ2-7	TGTGCCAGCAGCTTGGGGGTCTACGAGCAGTACTTC	CASSLGVYEQYF
.	TRBD1	TRBV7-9	TRBJ2-3	TGTGCCAGCAGCCAAGACAGGGCGGCAGATACGCAGTATTTT	CASSQDRAADTQYF
.	.	TRBV30	TRBJ1-1	TGTGCCTGGAACTCCTTGGGGAACACTGAAGCTTTCTTT	CAWNSLGNTEAFF
.	.	TRBV6-5	TRBJ2-1	TGTGCCAGCAGTTACCACTCGGACAGCTACAATGAGCAGTTCTTC	CASSYHSDSYNEQFF
.	.	TRBV27	TRBJ2-7	TGTGCCAGCAGGCTTACCGGGGGTACCTACGAGCAGTACTTC	CASRLTGGTYEQYF
.	.	TRBV6-5	TRBJ2-3	TGTGCCAGCAGTGATTCGCCAATCACAGATACGCAGTATTTT	CASSDSPITDTQYF